Sequencing of this T cell receptor beta chain was carried out in a study of T cells in localized non-small cell lung cancer (dated by TCRdb to about 2020). Regarding the research as a whole: The study analyzed T cell repertoires of hundreds of early-stage NSCLC patients, comparing tumors and uninvolved tumor-adjacent lungs. The cohort was made up of approximately 250 treatment-naive NSCLC patients whose localized lung tumors had been resected. Of the NSCLC patients, around 130 were male and around 97 were female, and the mean age was approximately 64 years. Here is what the overall study found, with its caveats: Uninvolved tumor-adjacent lung showed the highest T cell clonality, higher than tumor, which suggests more focused antigenic responses in the uninvolved tumor-adjacent lung. Because of the exploratory design, TCR variables were selected using unadjusted p-values without false-discovery rate correction. Higher blood T cell density associated with longer overall survival, while higher adjacent-lung clonality associated with shorter survival. A median of around 50 of the top 100 tumor clones turned up in the paired uninvolved adjacent lung, and approximately 30 of those clones also ranked among the top 100 of that same adjacent lung. Because multi-region tumor sequencing was not performed, intratumor heterogeneity could not be ruled out.

The immunoSEQ Assay was used to sequence TCR beta CDR3 regions from DNA. As for the authors' bioinformatics: To compute T cell density, TCR beta template counts were normalized to usable DNA, which was estimated by amplifying housekeeping genes. The preseqR package was used to estimate richness by extrapolating to 400,000 templates for PBMC samples and to 120,000 templates for tissue samples. Clonality was calculated as one minus Pielou's evenness. Differential abundance testing on productive amino-acid clonotypes, with a minimum total count of 5 and an alpha of 0.1, was used to identify tissue-enriched TCRs. The Jaccard Index and the Morisita Overlap Index were used to measure how much the repertoires overlapped between compartments. TCR beta CDR3s were clustered by GLIPH together with public tetramer-defined viral CDR3s, and at least three viral sequences plus V-gene enrichment were required for viral motifs. In its TCRdb copy, this immuneACCESS table keeps in-frame sequences only and misses some clones. Where compared with another copy, unresolved V genes explain less than half of these, and the others have no known cause. The V and J calls and clone size are taken from that table; D and trimming were inferred from the DNA. The sample table holds under 55,000 clones, of which 91% were seen once. In total, the top ten clones hold about 10% of the sample.

Worth noting for this clone: There is no known antigen for this receptor. No clone much larger than this one lies a single base away; base qualities are absent.

At diagnosis, peripheral blood, uninvolved tumor-adjacent lung and tumor were collected and stored as a combination of fresh-frozen and FFPE material. Blood samples were analyzed as peripheral blood mononuclear cells for TCR repertoire profiling. Between the V and J ends, shortened by 6 bases and 0 bases respectively, the junction contains 9 bases. Inclusive of the bounding cysteine and phenylalanine, the CDR3 is 13 residues long. The CDR3 DNA has 39 bases and is translated from base 1. Sequences SQVTM (CDR1) and ANQGSEA (CDR2) are obtained from the germline V gene. Material: PBMCs, obtained before any cancer treatment. This receptor was identified in a woman aged 40 to 75 with stage II lung adenocarcinoma. This receptor chain uses TRBV29-1 and TRBJ2-1, and the D gene may be TRBD2, 5 bases matching. The CDR3 reads as follows: CSVFTSSYNEQFF. At the DNA level, the sequence is TGCAGCGTCTTTACTAGCTCCTACAATGAGCAGTTCTTC.